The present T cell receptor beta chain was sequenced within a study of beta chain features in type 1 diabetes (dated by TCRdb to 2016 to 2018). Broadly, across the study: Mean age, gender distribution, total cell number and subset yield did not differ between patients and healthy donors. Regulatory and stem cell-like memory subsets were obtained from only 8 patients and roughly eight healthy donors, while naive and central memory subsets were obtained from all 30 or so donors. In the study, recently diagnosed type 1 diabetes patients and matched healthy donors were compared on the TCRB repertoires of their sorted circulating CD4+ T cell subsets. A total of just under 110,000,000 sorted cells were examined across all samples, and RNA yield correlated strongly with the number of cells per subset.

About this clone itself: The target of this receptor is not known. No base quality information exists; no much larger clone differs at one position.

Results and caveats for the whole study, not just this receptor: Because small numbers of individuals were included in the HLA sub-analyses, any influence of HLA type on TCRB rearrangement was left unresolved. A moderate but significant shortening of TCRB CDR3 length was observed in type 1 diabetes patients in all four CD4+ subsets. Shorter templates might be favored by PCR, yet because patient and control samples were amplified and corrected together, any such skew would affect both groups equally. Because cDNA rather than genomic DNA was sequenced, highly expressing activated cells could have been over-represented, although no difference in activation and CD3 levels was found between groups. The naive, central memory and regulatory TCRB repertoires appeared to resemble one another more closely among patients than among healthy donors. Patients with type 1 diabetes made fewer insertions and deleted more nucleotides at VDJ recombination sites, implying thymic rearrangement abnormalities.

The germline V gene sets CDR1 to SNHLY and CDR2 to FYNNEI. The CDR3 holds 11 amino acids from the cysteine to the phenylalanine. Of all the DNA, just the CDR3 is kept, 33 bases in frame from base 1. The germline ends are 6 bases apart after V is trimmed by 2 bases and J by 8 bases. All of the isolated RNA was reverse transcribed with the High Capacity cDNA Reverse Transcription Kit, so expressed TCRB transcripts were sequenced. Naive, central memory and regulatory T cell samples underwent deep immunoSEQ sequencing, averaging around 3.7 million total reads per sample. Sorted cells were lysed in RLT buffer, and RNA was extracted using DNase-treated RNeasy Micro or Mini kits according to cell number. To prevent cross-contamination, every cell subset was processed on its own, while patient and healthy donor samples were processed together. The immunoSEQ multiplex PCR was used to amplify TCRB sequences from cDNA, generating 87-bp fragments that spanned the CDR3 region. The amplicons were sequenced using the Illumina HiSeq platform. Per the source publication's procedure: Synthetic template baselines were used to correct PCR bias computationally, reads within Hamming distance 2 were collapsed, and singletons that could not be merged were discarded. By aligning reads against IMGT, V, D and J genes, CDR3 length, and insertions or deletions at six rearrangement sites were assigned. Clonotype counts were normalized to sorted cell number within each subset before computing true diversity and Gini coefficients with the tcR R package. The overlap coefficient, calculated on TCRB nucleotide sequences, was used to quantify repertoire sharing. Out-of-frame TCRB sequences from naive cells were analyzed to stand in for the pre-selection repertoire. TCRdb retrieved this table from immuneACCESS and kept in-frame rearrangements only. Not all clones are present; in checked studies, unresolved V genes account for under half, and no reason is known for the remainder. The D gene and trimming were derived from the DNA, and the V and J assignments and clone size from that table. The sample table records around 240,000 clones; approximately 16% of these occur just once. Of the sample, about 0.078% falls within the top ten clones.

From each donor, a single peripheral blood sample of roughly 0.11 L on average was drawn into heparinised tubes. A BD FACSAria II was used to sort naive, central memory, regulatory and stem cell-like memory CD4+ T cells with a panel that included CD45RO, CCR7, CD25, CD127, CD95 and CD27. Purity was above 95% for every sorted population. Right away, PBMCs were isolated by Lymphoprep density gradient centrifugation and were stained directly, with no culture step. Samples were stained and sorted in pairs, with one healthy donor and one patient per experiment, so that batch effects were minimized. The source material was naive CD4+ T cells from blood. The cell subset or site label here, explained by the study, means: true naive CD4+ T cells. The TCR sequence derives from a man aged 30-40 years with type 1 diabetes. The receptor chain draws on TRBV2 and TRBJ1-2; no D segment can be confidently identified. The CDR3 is CASSEQRGYTF. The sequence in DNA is TGTGCCAGCAGTGAACAGCGAGGCTACACCTTC.